Each of the 13 T cell receptor beta chains below was sequenced from the same sample in a study of T cells in localized non-small cell lung cancer. The assay was immunoSEQ multiplex PCR, and TCRdb's table has in-frame clones only and misses some. The table records under 10,000 clones, around 91% of them present only once. Sequenced material: peripheral blood, taken before any cancer treatment. The receptors derive from a male donor older than 55 with stage III squamous cell lung carcinoma.

The rearrangement links TRBV7-9 to TRBJ2-1; D is perhaps TRBD2 (6 bases). The CDR3 is 16 amino acids. Trimming pared 5 bases from V and 2 bases from J, leaving 16 bases between. CDR1 and CDR2 (germline): SEHNR, FQNEAQ (reference sequence). The CDR3 bases are TGTGCCAGCAGCCCCCGGGGAGGTGATCCCTACAATGAGCAGTTCTTC. As protein: CASSPRGGDPYNEQFF.

The chain is built from TRBV19 and TRBJ2-7, with 10 nucleotides matching TRBD1. Trimming removed 6 bases from V and 7 bases from J; junction bases left unmatched: 12. The CDR3 covers 15 residues. CDR1 is LNHDA, CDR2 SQIVND, per germline (reference sequence). The CDR3 region is CASSPRDRGAGEQYF. In DNA, the CDR3 is TGTGCCAGTAGCCCAAGGGACAGGGGCGCAGGGGAGCAGTACTTC. The complete variable domain, with remaining parts taken from reference TRBV19 and TRBJ2-7, reads DGGITQSPKYLFRKEGQNVTLSCEQNLNHDAMYWYRQDPGQGLRLIYYSQIVNDFQKGDIAEGYSVSREKKESFPLTVTSAQKNPTAFYLCASSPRDRGAGEQYFGPGTRLTVT.

CDR3 DNA: TGTGCCAGCAGTCGGGTTGAGCAGTTCTTC. Amino acids: CASSRVEQFF. The chain couples TRBV2 to TRBJ2-1; D not certain. This CDR3 spans 10 amino acids. Germline V gene sequence: CDR1 SNHLY, CDR2 FYNNEI. Deletions cut 5 bases from V and 9 bases from J, with 5 bases between.

The chain couples TRBV21-1 to TRBJ1-1. TRBV21-1 is an annotated pseudogene. This CDR3 region has 17 residues. The CDR3 spells CASSSQFGVGENTEAFF. CDR3 coding DNA: TGTGCCAGCAGCTCCCAATTCGGGGTGGGGGAGAACACTGAAGCTTTCTTT.

J is TRBJ1-3 and V is TRBV29-1, with 8 bases lining up with TRBD1. This CDR3 is 12 amino acids long. Unmatched junction bases numbered 0, after V lost 4 bases and J lost 4 bases. Germline CDR1 is SQVTM and CDR2 is ANQGSEA. The CDR3 spells CSVGDRGNTIYF. CDR3 nucleotide sequence: TGCAGCGTTGGGGACAGGGGAAACACCATATATTTT.

This clone was detected only a few times. The V gene is TRBV7-8, the J gene TRBJ2-3, with D unresolved. Germline V gives CDR1 SGHVS, CDR2 FQNEAQ. Trimming removed 5 bases from V and 3 bases from J, with 15 bases in between. This CDR3 region has 15 residues. The CDR3 DNA reads TGTGCCAGCAGCACCGACGGGTTCGAGACAGATACGCAGTATTTT. Protein sequence: CASSTDGFETDTQYF.

V usage is TRBV5-5 and J usage is TRBJ1-4; D ambiguous. CDR3 length equals 16 residues. In germline, CDR1 is SGHKS, CDR2 YYEKEE (reference sequence). V lost 0 bases, J lost 0 bases, and 9 bases lay in between. The CDR3 is CASSLGSTATNEKLFF. CDR3 sequence (DNA): TGTGCCAGCAGCTTGGGCTCAACTGCAACTAATGAAAAACTGTTTTTT.

This clone has more than one count but fewer than ten. This sequence joins TRBV6-1 and TRBJ2-1, with D unclear. Trimming removed 2 bases at V and 2 bases at J, with 10 bases between. This CDR3 has 15 residues. CDR1 is MNHNS, CDR2 SASEGT, per germline. CDR3 sequence: CASSETGFTYNEQFF. Written as DNA, the CDR3 is TGTGCCAGCAGTGAAACCGGGTTTACCTACAATGAGCAGTTCTTC.

In the case of this clone: The sample carries other DNA sequences with the same CDR3. The V call is TRBV11-2, the J call TRBJ2-7; D might be TRBD1 (5 bases). Germline CDR1 SGHAT, CDR2 FQNNGV. This CDR3 comprises 12 residues. V was trimmed by 6 bases and J by 3 bases, leaving 9 bases between them. The CDR3: CASSLTGYEQYF. The DNA for the CDR3 is TGTGCCAGCAGTCTCACAGGCTACGAGCAGTACTTC.

The rearrangement joins TRBV7-9 to TRBJ2-1, with D unresolved. Germline CDR1 is SEHNR and CDR2 is FQNEAQ (reference sequence). The CDR3 extends over 15 amino acids. The V end was cut by 3 bases, the J end by 9 bases, with 18 bases between. CDR3 amino acids: CASSLTIGPLSEQFF. The CDR3 DNA sequence: TGTGCCAGCAGCTTGACGATAGGACCCCTTAGTGAGCAGTTCTTC. Looking up the rest from reference TRBV7-9 and TRBJ2-1 gives the full variable domain: DTGVSQNPRHKITKRGQNVTFRCDPISEHNRLYWYRQTLGQGPEFLTYFQNEAQLEKSRLLSDRFSAERPKGSFSTLEIQRTEQGDSAMYLCASSLTIGPLSEQFFGPGTRLTVL.

The chain is built from TRBV27 and TRBJ1-4; D gene unclear. The CDR3 runs to 13 residues. V was shortened by 10 bases and J by 7 bases, with 16 bases between the two germline ends. Germline loops: CDR1 MNHEY, CDR2 SMNVEV (reference sequence). The CDR3 here is CATRAGYGEKLFF. CDR3 nucleotide sequence: TGTGCCACCCGTGCGGGATATGGTGAAAAACTGTTTTTT.

The rearrangement joins TRBV5-4 to TRBJ2-7; 9 nucleotides line up with TRBD1. CDR3 size: 15 residues. Germline V gene lookup returns CDR1 SGHNT and CDR2 YYREEE (reference sequence). V was clipped by 2 bases and J by 0 bases; unmatched bases: 3. The CDR3 sequence: CASSLAGQGSYEQYF. CDR3 coding DNA: TGTGCCAGCAGCTTAGCGGGACAGGGCTCCTACGAGCAGTACTTC.

The chain is built from TRBV9 and TRBJ1-1, with D uncertain. Germline assignment: CDR1 SGDLS and CDR2 YYNGEE. With 0 bases removed from V and 5 bases from J, the gap between germline ends came to 8 bases. The CDR3 loop spans 13 amino acids. CDR3 DNA sequence: TGTGCCAGCAGCGTAGGTCGAGGTACTGAAGCTTTCTTT. It encodes CASSVGRGTEAFF.